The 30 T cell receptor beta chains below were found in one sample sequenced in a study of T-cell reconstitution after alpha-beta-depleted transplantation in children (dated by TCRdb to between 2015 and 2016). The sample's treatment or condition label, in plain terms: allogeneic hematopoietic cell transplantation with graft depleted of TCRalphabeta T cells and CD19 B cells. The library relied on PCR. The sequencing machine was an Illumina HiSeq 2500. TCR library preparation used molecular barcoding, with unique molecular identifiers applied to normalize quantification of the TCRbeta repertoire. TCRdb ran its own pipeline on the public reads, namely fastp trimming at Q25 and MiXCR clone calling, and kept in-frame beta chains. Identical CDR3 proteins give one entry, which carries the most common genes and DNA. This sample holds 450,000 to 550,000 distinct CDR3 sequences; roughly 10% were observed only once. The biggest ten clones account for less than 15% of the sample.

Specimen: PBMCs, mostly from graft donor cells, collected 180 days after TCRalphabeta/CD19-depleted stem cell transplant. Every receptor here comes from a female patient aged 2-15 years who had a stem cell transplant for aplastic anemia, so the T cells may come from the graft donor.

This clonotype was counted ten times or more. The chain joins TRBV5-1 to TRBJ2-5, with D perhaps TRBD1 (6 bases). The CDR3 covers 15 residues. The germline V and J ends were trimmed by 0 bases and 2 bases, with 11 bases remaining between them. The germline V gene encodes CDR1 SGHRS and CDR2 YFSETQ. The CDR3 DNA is TGCGCCAGCAGCTTGGGTCCAGGGGAACAAGAGACCCAGTACTTC. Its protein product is CASSLGPGEQETQYF.

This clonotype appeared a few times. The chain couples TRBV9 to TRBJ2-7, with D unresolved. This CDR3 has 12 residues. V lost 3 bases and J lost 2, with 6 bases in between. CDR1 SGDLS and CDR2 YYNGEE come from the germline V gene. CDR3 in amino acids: CASSAGTYEQYF. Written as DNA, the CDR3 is TGTGCCAGCAGCGCCGGCACCTACGAGCAGTACTTC.

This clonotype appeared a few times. The CDR3 is CASSPWGLLKGEQFF. CDR3 coding DNA: TGTGCCAGCAGCCCCTGGGGACTCCTAAAGGGTGAGCAGTTCTTC. The chain couples TRBV11-1 to TRBJ2-1; the D gene is possibly TRBD2 (6 bases). CDR1 is SGHAT, CDR2 FQDESV, per germline (reference sequence). Trimming stripped 5 bases from V and 9 bases from J, with 20 bases between. This CDR3 has 15 amino acids.

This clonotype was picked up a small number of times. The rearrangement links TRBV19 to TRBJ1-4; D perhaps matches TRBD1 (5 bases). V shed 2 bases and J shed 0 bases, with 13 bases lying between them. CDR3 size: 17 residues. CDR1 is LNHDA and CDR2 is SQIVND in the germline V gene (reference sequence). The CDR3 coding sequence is TGTGCCAGTAGTATAACGAAAAGGGGAGCAACTAATGAAAAACTGTTTTTT. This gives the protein CASSITKRGATNEKLFF. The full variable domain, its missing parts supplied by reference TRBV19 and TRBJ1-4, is DGGITQSPKYLFRKEGQNVTLSCEQNLNHDAMYWYRQDPGQGLRLIYYSQIVNDFQKGDIAEGYSVSREKKESFPLTVTSAQKNPTAFYLCASSITKRGATNEKLFFGSGTQLSVL.

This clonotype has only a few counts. This CDR3 reads CASSPRQGPSGELFF. The CDR3 coding sequence is TGTGCCAGCTCACCACGCCAGGGCCCGTCCGGGGAGCTGTTTTTT. V and J are TRBV18 and TRBJ2-2, with TRBD1 as a possible D gene (5 bases). Trimming stripped 1 base from V and 6 bases from J, with 12 bases between. Germline CDR1 is KGHSH and CDR2 is LQKENI. This CDR3 has 15 amino acids.

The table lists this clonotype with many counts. The CDR3 here is CSVEGRTGNYGYTF. CDR3 DNA: TGCAGCGTTGAAGGGAGGACAGGGAACTATGGCTACACCTTC. The genes are TRBV29-1 and TRBJ1-2; 8 bases are a match to TRBD1. The CDR3 loop spans 14 amino acids. The V and J ends lost 1 base and 2 bases, in that order; junction bases with no gene match: 3. The germline V gene encodes CDR1 SQVTM and CDR2 ANQGSEA. Together with reference TRBV29-1 and TRBJ1-2, the CDR3 gives the full variable domain: SAVISQKPSRDICQRGTSLTIQCQVDSQVTMMFWYRQQPGQSLTLIATANQGSEATYESGFVIDKFPISRPNLTFSTLTVSNMSPEDSSIYLCSVEGRTGNYGYTFGSGTRLTVV.

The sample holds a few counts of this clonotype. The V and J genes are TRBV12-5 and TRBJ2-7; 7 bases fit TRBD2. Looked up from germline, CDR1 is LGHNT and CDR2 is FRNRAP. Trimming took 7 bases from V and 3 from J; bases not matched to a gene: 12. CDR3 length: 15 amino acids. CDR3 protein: CASVITRELGYEQYV. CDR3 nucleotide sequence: TGTGCTAGTGTTATCACGCGGGAGCTCGGCTACGAGCAGTACGTC.

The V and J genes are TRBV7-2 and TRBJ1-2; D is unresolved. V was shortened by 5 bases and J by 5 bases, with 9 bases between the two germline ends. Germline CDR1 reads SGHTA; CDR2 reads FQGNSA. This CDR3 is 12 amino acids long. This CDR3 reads CASSAMNYGYTF. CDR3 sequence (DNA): TGTGCCAGCAGCGCGATGAATTATGGCTACACCTTC.

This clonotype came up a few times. CDR3 coding DNA: TGTGCCGGACGACCTACCGGGACTAGCGGAACAGATACGCAGTATTTT. It yields the protein CAGRPTGTSGTDTQYF. The gene calls are TRBV28 and TRBJ2-3, with TRBD2 identical over 11 bases. The CDR3 is made up of 16 amino acids. The trim removed 11 bases at V and 3 bases at J, leaving 13 bases unmatched. Germline V CDR1 and CDR2: MDHEN, SYDVKM. The variable domain in full, with the rest retrieved from reference TRBV28 and TRBJ2-3, is DVKVTQSSRYLVKRTGEKVFLECVQDMDHENMFWYRQDPGLGLRLIYFSYDVKMKEKGDIPEGYSVSREKKERFSLILESASTNQTSMYLCAGRPTGTSGTDTQYFGPGTRLTVL.

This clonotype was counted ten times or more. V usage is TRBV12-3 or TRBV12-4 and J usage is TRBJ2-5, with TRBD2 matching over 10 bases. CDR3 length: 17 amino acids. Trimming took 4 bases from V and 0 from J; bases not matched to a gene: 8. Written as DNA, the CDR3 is TGTGCCAGCAGTTCCCCGACTAGCGGGCGTAACCAAGAGACCCAGTACTTC. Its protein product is CASSSPTSGRNQETQYF.

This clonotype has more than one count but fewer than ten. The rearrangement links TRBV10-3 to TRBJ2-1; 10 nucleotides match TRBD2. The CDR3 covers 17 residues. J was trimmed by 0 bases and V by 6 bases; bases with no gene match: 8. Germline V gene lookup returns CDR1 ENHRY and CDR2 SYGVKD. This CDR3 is CAISPGLALSSYNEQFF. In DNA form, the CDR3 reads TGTGCCATCAGCCCGGGACTAGCGCTGAGCTCCTACAATGAGCAGTTCTTC.

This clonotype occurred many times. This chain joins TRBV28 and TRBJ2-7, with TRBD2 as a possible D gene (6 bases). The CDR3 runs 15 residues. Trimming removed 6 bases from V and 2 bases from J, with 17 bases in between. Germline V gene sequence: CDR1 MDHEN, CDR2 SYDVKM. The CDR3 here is CASRALGGPAYEQYF. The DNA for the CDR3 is TGTGCCAGCAGGGCCTTGGGGGGACCGGCCTACGAGCAGTACTTC. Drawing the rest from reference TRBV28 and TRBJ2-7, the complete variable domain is DVKVTQSSRYLVKRTGEKVFLECVQDMDHENMFWYRQDPGLGLRLIYFSYDVKMKEKGDIPEGYSVSREKKERFSLILESASTNQTSMYLCASRALGGPAYEQYFGPGTRLTVT.

The chain's CDR3 is CASSGPGGNTEAFF. CDR3 coding DNA: TGTGCCAGCAGTGGACCCGGGGGGAACACTGAAGCTTTCTTT. The gene calls are TRBV6-2 or TRBV6-3 and TRBJ1-1, with a tentative D call TRBD1 (5 bases). The CDR3 covers 14 residues. V lost 5 bases and J 1 base, leaving 11 bases between the germline ends. From germline, CDR1 is MNHEY and CDR2 SVGEGT.

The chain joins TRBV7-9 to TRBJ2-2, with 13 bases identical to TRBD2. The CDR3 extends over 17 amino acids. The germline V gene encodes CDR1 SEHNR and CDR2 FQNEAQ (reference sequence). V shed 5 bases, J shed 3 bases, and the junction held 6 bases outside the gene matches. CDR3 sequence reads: CASSGRLAGGDTGELFF. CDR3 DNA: TGTGCCAGCAGCGGCCGACTAGCGGGAGGTGACACCGGGGAGCTGTTTTTT. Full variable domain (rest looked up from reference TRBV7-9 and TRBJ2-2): DTGVSQNPRHKITKRGQNVTFRCDPISEHNRLYWYRQTLGQGPEFLTYFQNEAQLEKSRLLSDRFSAERPKGSFSTLEIQRTEQGDSAMYLCASSGRLAGGDTGELFFGEGSRLTVL.

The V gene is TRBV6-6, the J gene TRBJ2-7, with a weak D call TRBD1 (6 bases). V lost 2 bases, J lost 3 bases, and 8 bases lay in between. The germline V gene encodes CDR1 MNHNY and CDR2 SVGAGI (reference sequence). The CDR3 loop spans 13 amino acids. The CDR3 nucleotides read TGTGCCAGCAGTTACGGGGACAACTACGAGCAGTACGTC. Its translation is CASSYGDNYEQYV.

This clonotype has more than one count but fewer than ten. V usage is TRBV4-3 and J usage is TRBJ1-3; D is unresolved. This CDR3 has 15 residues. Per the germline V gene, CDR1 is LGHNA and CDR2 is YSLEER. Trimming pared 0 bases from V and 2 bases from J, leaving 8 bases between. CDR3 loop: CASSQDHRAGNTIYF. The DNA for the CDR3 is TGCGCCAGCAGCCAAGATCACAGAGCTGGAAACACCATATATTTT.

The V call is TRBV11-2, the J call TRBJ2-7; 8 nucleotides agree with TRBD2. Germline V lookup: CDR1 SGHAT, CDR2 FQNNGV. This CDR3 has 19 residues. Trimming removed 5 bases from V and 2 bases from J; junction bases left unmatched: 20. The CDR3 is CASSPFRPLLAELPYEQYF. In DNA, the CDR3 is TGTGCCAGCAGCCCCTTTAGGCCTTTACTAGCGGAACTTCCCTACGAGCAGTACTTC.

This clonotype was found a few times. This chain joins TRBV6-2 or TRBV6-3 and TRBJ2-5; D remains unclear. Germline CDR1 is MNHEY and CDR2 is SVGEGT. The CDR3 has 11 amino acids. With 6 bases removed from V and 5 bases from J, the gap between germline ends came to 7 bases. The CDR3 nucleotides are TGTGCCAGCAGCCATCGGGAGACCCAGTACTTC. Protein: CASSHRETQYF.

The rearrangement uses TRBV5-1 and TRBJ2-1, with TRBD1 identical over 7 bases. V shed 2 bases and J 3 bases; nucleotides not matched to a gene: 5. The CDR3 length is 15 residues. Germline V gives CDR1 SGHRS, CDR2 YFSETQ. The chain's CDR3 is CASSFPDRYYNEQFF. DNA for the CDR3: TGCGCCAGCAGCTTCCCGGACAGGTACTACAATGAGCAGTTCTTC.

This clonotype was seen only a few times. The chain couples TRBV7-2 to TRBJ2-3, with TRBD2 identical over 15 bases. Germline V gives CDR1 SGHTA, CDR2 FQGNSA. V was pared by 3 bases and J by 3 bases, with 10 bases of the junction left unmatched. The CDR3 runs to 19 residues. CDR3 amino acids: CASSFSQGLAGGYTDTQYF. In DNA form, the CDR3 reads TGTGCCAGCAGCTTTAGCCAAGGACTAGCGGGAGGGTATACAGATACGCAGTATTTT.

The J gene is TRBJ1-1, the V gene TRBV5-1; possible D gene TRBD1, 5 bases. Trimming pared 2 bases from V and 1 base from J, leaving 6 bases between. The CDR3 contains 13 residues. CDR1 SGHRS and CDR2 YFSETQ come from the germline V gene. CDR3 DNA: TGCGCCAGCAGCTTCCAGGGGAACACTGAAGCTTTCTTT. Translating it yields CASSFQGNTEAFF.

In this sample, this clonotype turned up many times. The CDR3 reads CASSFLASGSPGIQYF. CDR3 nucleotides: TGTGCCAGCAGCTTCTTAGCTAGCGGGTCCCCGGGCATTCAGTACTTC. The J gene is TRBJ2-4, the V gene TRBV5-5; 8 bases map to TRBD2. After removal of 2 bases from V and 9 bases from J, the junction contained 13 bases not matched to a gene. There are 16 residues in the CDR3. Germline V CDR1 and CDR2: SGHKS, YYEKEE (reference sequence).

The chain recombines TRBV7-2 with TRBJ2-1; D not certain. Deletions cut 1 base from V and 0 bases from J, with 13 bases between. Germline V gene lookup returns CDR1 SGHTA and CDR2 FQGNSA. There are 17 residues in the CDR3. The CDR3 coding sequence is TGTGCCAGCAGCTTAGGGGGTATAGGCCGCTCCTACAATGAGCAGTTCTTC. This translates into CASSLGGIGRSYNEQFF.

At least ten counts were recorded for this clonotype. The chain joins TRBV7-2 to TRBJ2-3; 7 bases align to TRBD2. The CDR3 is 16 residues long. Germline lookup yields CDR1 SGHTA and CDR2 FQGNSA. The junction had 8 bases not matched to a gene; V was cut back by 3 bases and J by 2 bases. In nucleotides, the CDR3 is TGTGCCAGCAGCTTGGGGGACTACTTAAACACAGATACGCAGTATTTT. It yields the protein CASSLGDYLNTDTQYF. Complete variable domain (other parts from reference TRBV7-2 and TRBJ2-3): GAGVSQSPSNKVTEKGKDVELRCDPISGHTALYWYRQSLGQGLEFLIYFQGNSAPDKSGLPSDRFSAERTGGSVSTLTIQRTQQEDSAVYLCASSLGDYLNTDTQYFGPGTRLTVL.

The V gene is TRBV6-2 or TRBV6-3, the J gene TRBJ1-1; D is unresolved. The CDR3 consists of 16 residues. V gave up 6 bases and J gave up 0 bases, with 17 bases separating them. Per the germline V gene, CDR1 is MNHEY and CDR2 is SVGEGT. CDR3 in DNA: TGTGCCAGCAGCAGGCCCGGGCAAATTATGAACACTGAAGCTTTCTTT. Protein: CASSRPGQIMNTEAFF.

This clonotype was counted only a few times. This chain's CDR3 is CASSLWTSGATDTQYF. CDR3 sequence (DNA): TGCGCCAGCAGCTTGTGGACTAGCGGGGCCACAGATACGCAGTATTTT. The J gene is TRBJ2-3, the V gene TRBV5-1, with 12 bases lining up with TRBD2. CDR1 and CDR2 (germline): SGHRS, YFSETQ. J was trimmed by 2 bases and V by 1 base; bases with no gene match: 2. The CDR3 sequence is 16 residues long.

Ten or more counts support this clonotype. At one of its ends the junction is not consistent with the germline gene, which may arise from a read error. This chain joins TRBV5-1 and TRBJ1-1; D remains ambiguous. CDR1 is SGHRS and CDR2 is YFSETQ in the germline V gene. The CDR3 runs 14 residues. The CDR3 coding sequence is TGTGCCAGCAGTTTGGTGCGGGGGAACACTGAAGCTTTCTTT. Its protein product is CASSLVRGNTEAFF.

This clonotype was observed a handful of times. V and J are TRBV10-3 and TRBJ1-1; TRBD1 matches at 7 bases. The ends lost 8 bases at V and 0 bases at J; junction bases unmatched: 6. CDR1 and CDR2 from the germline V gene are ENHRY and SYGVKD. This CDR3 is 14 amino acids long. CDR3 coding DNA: TGTGCCATCGGCCGACAGGGTCTGAACACTGAAGCTTTCTTT. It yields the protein CAIGRQGLNTEAFF.

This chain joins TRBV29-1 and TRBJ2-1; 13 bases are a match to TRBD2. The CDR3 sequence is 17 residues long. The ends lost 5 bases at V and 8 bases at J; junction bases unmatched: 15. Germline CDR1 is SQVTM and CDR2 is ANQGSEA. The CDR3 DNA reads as TGCAGCGTTAGGGGGAGACCAGGACTAGCGGGAGTCGATGAGCAGTTCTTC. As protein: CSVRGRPGLAGVDEQFF.

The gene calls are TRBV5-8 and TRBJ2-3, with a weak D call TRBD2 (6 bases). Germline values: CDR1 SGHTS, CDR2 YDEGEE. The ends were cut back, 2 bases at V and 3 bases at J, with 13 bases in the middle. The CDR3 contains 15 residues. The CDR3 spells CASSFSYGGTDTQYF. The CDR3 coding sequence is TGTGCCAGCAGCTTTAGTTACGGGGGAACAGATACGCAGTATTTT.